The T cell receptor beta chain under discussion was sequenced for a study of T cell responses to AZD1222 COVID-19 vaccine. Study-wide results and limits: Only after the peak T cell response were repertoires sampled. Baseline testing showed seropositivity in only five or six AZD1222 recipients.

A remark on this clone: What it binds is not known.

Here immunoSEQ multiplex PCR was the method, and the copy in TCRdb shows in-frame clones only, minus some. The sample records fewer than 90,000 clones, about nine tenths being singletons. The germline V gene has CDR1 MNHNS and CDR2 SASEGT. This CDR3 contains 16 residues. V lost 4 bases and J 0 bases, leaving 12 bases between the germline ends. The receptor comes from an adult who received the AZD1222 COVID-19 vaccine. The V and J genes are TRBV6-1 and TRBJ2-2, with a tentative D call TRBD2 (7 bases). The specimen comprised peripheral blood, sampled 28 days after the second AZD1222 dose. CDR3 in DNA: TGTGCCAGCAGTGTCCGGCGGGGGCCGAACACCGGGGAGCTGTTTTTT. It translates to CASSVRRGPNTGELFF.